The next 25 T cell receptor beta chains were all read from a single sample in a study of T cells after yellow fever vaccination. TCRdb re-analysed the 5' RACE reads in MiXCR, keeping a single row per CDR3 protein. This repertoire shows about 550,000 distinct CDR3 sequences, less than 20% found once; its top ten account for roughly an eighth. The sequencing here drew on PBMCs, taken 15 days after the yellow fever booster vaccination. The receptors here all came from a young man who received the YFV17D yellow fever vaccine.

The chain joins TRBV7-8 to TRBJ2-1; tentative D call: TRBD2 (6 bases). The CDR3 is made up of 14 amino acids. CDR1 SGHVS and CDR2 FQNEAQ come from the germline V gene. Trimming pared 7 bases from V and 10 bases from J, leaving 20 bases between. The CDR3 DNA reads TGTGCCAGCACCCAGGGCGGGATCGATAGGGAGCAGTTCTTC. It encodes CASTQGGIDREQFF.

CDR3 protein: CASSLGGGLSETQYF. In DNA, the CDR3 is TGTGCCAGCAGCCTGGGCGGGGGGCTTTCTGAGACCCAGTACTTC. V and J are TRBV6-1 and TRBJ2-5; TRBD2 aligns across 8 bases. The CDR3 loop spans 15 amino acids. CDR1 is MNHNS and CDR2 is SASEGT in the germline V gene. V was pared by 6 bases and J by 5 bases, with 11 bases of the junction left unmatched.

This rearrangement joins TRBV29-1 to TRBJ1-1; a weak D match, TRBD1 (6 bases). V lost 5 bases and J 1 base, leaving 11 bases between the germline ends. CDR3 size: 13 residues. The germline CDR1 and CDR2 sequences are SQVTM and ANQGSEA. The CDR3 is CSVWRQENTEAFF. For the CDR3, the DNA is TGCAGCGTTTGGCGACAGGAGAACACTGAAGCTTTCTTT.

The DNA of the CDR3 is TGTGCCAGCAGCTTAGAGTCCAGGACTTCGTGCTACACCTTC. It encodes CASSLESRTSCYTF. The chain joins TRBV11-2 to TRBJ1-2, with D uncertain. The CDR3 length is 14 residues. The V gene's germline CDR1 is SGHAT and CDR2 FQNNGV. Trimming removed 0 bases from V and 9 bases from J, with 14 bases in between.

The chain couples TRBV5-1 to TRBJ1-2, with TRBD1 matching over 8 bases. J gave up 4 bases and V 0 bases, and 5 bases lay outside the gene matches. The CDR3 spans 15 residues. The germline gives CDR1 SGHRS, CDR2 YFSETQ. CDR3 protein: CASSLDRGSSYGYTF. The CDR3 bases are TGCGCCAGCAGCTTGGACAGGGGGAGTTCCTATGGCTACACCTTC.

This clonotype was recorded a few times. V usage is TRBV15 and J usage is TRBJ2-2; D not resolved. The CDR3 consists of 13 residues. The V end lost 1 base, the J end lost 3 bases, and 3 bases lay between the germline ends. CDR1 is LNHNV and CDR2 is YYDKDF in the germline V gene (reference sequence). CDR3 bases: TGTGCCACCAGCAGAGCCCACACCGGGGAGCTGTTTTTT. As protein: CATSRAHTGELFF.

In this sample, this clonotype turned up many times. The V gene is TRBV29-1, the J gene TRBJ2-3; TRBD2 is a possible D gene (6 bases). Germline V gene lookup returns CDR1 SQVTM and CDR2 ANQGSEA. V lost 3 bases and J 1 base, leaving 11 bases between the germline ends. This CDR3 contains 14 residues. Here the CDR3 reads CSVEIGGGTDTQYF. The CDR3, as DNA: TGCAGCGTTGAGATCGGGGGTGGCACAGATACGCAGTATTTT.

In its sample, this clonotype was seen a few times. This sequence joins TRBV6-1 and TRBJ2-7, with 14 positions matching TRBD2. The CDR3 contains 15 residues. Germline CDR1 reads MNHNS; CDR2 reads SASEGT. The V segment lost 6 bases and the J segment 4 bases; nucleotides outside the gene matches: 5. Here the CDR3 DNA reads TGTGCCAGCAGCCCGGGACTAGCGGGAGAGTACGAGCAGTACTTC. This encodes CASSPGLAGEYEQYF.

This clonotype was seen only a few times. The V call is TRBV10-3, the J call TRBJ2-6; a possible D gene is TRBD2 (6 bases). The ends were cut back, 0 bases at V and 2 bases at J, with 8 bases in the middle. The CDR3 is 16 amino acids. Germline-derived CDR1 and CDR2 are ENHRY and SYGVKD. The CDR3 loop is CAISESGLTGANVLTF. The CDR3 nucleotides read TGTGCCATCAGTGAGTCCGGACTAACTGGGGCCAACGTCCTGACTTTC.

The rearrangement uses TRBV29-1 and TRBJ2-3; TRBD2 agrees at 12 bases. Trimming took 6 bases from V and 3 from J; bases not matched to a gene: 7. Germline assignment: CDR1 SQVTM and CDR2 ANQGSEA. The CDR3 covers 15 residues. CDR3 coding DNA: TGCAGCGTGGACGCCGGGACTAGCGGGACAGATACGCAGTATTTT. Translated, it gives CSVDAGTSGTDTQYF.

There are a few counts of this clonotype. The chain uses TRBV6-5 and TRBJ2-7; TRBD1 matches 12 bases. Per germline, CDR1 MNHEY and CDR2 SVGAGI. This CDR3 spans 16 amino acids. V lost 6 bases and J lost 5; bases outside the gene matches: 11. CDR3 DNA sequence: TGTGCCAGCAGCTTACCCGGGACAGGGGGCCGCGACGAGCAGTACTTC. It encodes CASSLPGTGGRDEQYF.

J is TRBJ1-4 and V is TRBV12-3 or TRBV12-4; D ambiguous. CDR3 length equals 12 residues. The V gene lost 9 bases and the J gene lost 7 bases, with 12 bases spanning the gap. The CDR3 DNA sequence: TGTGCCAGTGCGGGAGGCGGTGAAAAACTGTTTTTT. Translation: CASAGGGEKLFF.

This clonotype occurred a few times. This rearrangement joins TRBV12-3 or TRBV12-4 to TRBJ2-2, with a tentative D call TRBD1 (6 bases). Trimming stripped 6 bases from V and 3 bases from J, with 11 bases between. The CDR3 sequence is 14 residues long. The CDR3 DNA follows: TGTGCCAGCAGCCCGGGACATGACACCGGGGAGCTGTTTTTT. Translating it yields CASSPGHDTGELFF.

This clonotype showed up just a few times. The CDR3 reads CATSDADRGNTGELFF. The CDR3 nucleotides are TGTGCCACCAGTGACGCGGACAGGGGGAACACCGGGGAGCTGTTTTTT. The genes are TRBV24-1 and TRBJ2-2, with 9 bases lining up with TRBD1. Germline V lookup: CDR1 KGHDR, CDR2 SFDVKD. This CDR3 is 16 amino acids long. V shed 4 bases and J 1 base; nucleotides not matched to a gene: 3.

The chain links TRBV7-2 to TRBJ2-3; 9 positions agree with TRBD2. Losses at the gene ends were 3 bases for V and 11 bases for J; bases not matched to a gene: 12. Germline V CDR1 and CDR2: SGHTA, FQGNSA. The CDR3 contains 15 residues. CDR3 protein: CASSLPSGTPPGQYF. The CDR3 DNA sequence: TGTGCCAGCAGCTTGCCTAGCGGGACCCCGCCCGGGCAGTATTTT.

V is TRBV12-3 or TRBV12-4 and J is TRBJ2-2; D remains unclear. The CDR3 sequence is 14 residues long. V was cut by 5 bases and J by 7 bases, with 14 bases left in between. In DNA form, the CDR3 reads TGTGCCAGCAGTCCCCTTCGCAGTGGCGGGGAGCTGTTTTTT. As protein: CASSPLRSGGELFF.

This clonotype has a handful of counts. V usage is TRBV7-9 and J usage is TRBJ2-7, with D perhaps assigned TRBD1 or TRBD2 (5 bases each). Germline CDR1 reads SEHNR; CDR2 reads FQNEAQ (reference sequence). This CDR3 has 13 residues. Trimming left V 2 bases short and J 5 bases short, with 10 bases between. The CDR3 nucleotides read TGTGCCAGCAGCTTACAGGGAGCGAACGAGCAGTACTTC. The encoded protein is CASSLQGANEQYF.

This clonotype was seen a few times. The rearrangement links TRBV29-1 to TRBJ2-1, with D possibly TRBD2 on 6 matching bases. V was trimmed by 8 bases and J by 15 bases, leaving 17 bases between them. The CDR3 has 10 residues. Germline-derived CDR1 and CDR2 are SQVTM and ANQGSEA. CDR3 protein: CSFVQGGLFF. Written as DNA, the CDR3 is TGCAGCTTTGTCCAGGGAGGTCTGTTCTTC.

Only one count was recorded for this clonotype. This chain joins TRBV5-1 and TRBJ1-3; D is undetermined. Germline V gene sequence: CDR1 SGHRS, CDR2 YFSETQ. The CDR3 is made up of 12 amino acids. Trimming took off 4 bases at V and 3 bases at J, with 5 bases between the two ends. CDR3 region: CASSEDGNTIYF. The CDR3, as DNA: TGCGCCAGCAGCGAGGATGGAAACACCATATATTTT.

This clonotype was seen a few times. The chain employs TRBV10-2 and TRBJ1-5; no clear D gene. V gave up 5 bases and J gave up 2 bases, with 7 bases separating them. The CDR3 sequence is 13 residues long. Germline-derived CDR1 and CDR2 are WSHSY and SAAADI. The DNA for the CDR3 is TGCGCCAGCAGTCACGGTGGCAATCAGCCCCAGCATTTT. It codes for CASSHGGNQPQHF.

This clonotype has a handful of counts. The rearrangement links TRBV5-1 to TRBJ2-2, with D tentatively TRBD1 or TRBD2 (5 bases each). Trimming left V 6 bases short and J 3 bases short, with 15 bases between. The CDR3 is made up of 15 amino acids. Germline V gene data show CDR1 as SGHRS and CDR2 as YFSETQ. The CDR3 loop is CASIRGDPDTGELFF. The CDR3 nucleotides are TGCGCCAGCATCCGTGGGGACCCAGACACCGGGGAGCTGTTTTTT.

This clonotype was detected a few times. The chain carries TRBV29-1 and TRBJ2-1, with D perhaps TRBD2 (6 bases). Germline assignment: CDR1 SQVTM and CDR2 ANQGSEA. This CDR3 has 9 amino acids. Between the trimmed V and J ends, which lost 7 bases and 8 bases, there was a span of 6 bases. This chain's CDR3 is CSAGDEQFF. The CDR3 DNA reads as TGCAGCGCGGGGGATGAGCAGTTCTTC.

V usage is TRBV5-6 and J usage is TRBJ2-7; the D call may be TRBD1 or TRBD2 (7 bases each). Germline V gene sequence: CDR1 SGHDT, CDR2 YYEEEE. This CDR3 has 15 amino acids. The V gene lost 2 bases and the J gene lost 1 base, with 13 bases spanning the gap. CDR3 nucleotide sequence: TGTGCCAGCAGCTTTGGGACAGCGGGGTCCTACGAGCAGTACTTC. It yields the protein CASSFGTAGSYEQYF.

V and J are TRBV28 and TRBJ2-7; 8 bases are a match to TRBD2. The V gene end was trimmed by 6 bases and the J gene end by 1 base; junction bases not matched to a gene: 8. The CDR3 contains 15 residues. Germline values: CDR1 MDHEN, CDR2 SYDVKM. CDR3 in amino acids: CASRTLAGLSYEQYF. Written as DNA, the CDR3 is TGTGCCAGCAGAACGCTAGCGGGCCTTTCCTACGAGCAGTACTTC.

J is TRBJ2-7 and V is TRBV7-2; 9 bases are shared with TRBD1. From germline, CDR1 is SGHTA and CDR2 FQGNSA. The CDR3 length is 15 residues. Unmatched junction bases numbered 5, after V lost 3 bases and J lost 2 bases. DNA for the CDR3: TGTGCCAGCAGCTTGAACAGGGGGCTCCCCTACGAGCAGTACTTC. Amino acid sequence: CASSLNRGLPYEQYF.